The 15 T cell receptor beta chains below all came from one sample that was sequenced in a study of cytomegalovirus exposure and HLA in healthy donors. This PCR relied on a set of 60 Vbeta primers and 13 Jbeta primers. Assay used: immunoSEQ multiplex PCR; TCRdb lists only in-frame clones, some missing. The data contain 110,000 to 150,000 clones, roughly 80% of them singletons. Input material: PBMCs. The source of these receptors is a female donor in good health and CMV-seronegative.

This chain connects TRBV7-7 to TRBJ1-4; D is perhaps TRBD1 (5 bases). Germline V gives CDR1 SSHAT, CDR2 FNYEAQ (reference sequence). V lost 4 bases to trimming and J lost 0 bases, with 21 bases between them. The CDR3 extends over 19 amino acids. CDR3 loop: CASSSEPPVGRATNEKLFF. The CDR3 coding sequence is TGTGCCAGCAGCTCAGAACCCCCAGTAGGCAGGGCAACTAATGAAAAACTGTTTTTT.

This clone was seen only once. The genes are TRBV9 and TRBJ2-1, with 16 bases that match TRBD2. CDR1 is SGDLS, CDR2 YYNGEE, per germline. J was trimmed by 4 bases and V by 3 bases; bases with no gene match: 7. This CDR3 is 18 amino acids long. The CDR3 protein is CASSAGLAGGAGYNEQFF. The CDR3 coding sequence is TGTGCCAGCAGCGCGGGACTAGCGGGAGGGGCGGGGTACAATGAGCAGTTCTTC.

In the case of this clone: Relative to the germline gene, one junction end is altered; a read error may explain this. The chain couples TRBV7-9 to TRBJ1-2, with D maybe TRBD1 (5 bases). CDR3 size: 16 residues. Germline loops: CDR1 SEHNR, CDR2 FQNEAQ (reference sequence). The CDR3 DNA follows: TGTTCCAGCAGCTCCTTCATAGGTGAAAGGGGCTATGGCTACACCTTC. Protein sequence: CSSSSFIGERGYGYTF.

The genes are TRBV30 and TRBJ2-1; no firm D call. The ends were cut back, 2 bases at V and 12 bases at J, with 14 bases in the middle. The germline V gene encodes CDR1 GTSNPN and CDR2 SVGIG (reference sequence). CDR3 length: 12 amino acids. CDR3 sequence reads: CAWSPNRAGQFF. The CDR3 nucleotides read TGTGCCTGGAGTCCAAATCGCGCCGGGCAGTTCTTC.

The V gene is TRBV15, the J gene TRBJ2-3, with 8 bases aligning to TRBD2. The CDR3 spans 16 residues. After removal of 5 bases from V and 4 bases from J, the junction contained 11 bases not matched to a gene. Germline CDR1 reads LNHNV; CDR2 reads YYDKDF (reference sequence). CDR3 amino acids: CATSWGRGVSPDTQYF. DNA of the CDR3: TGTGCCACCAGCTGGGGGCGGGGGGTCTCCCCAGATACGCAGTATTTT.

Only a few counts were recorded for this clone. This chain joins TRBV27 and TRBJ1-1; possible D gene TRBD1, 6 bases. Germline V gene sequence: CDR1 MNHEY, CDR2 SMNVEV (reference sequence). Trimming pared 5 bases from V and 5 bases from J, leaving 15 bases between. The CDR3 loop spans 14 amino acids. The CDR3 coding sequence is TGTGCCAGCAGTAGCGCGTACAGGGAAACTGAAGCTTTCTTT. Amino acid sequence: CASSSAYRETEAFF.

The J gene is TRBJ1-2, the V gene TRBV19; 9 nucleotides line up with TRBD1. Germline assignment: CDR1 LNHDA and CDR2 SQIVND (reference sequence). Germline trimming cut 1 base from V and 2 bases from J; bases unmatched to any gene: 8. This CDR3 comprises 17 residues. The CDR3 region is CASSIVTGGAGNYGYTF. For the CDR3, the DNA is TGTGCCAGTAGTATAGTCACAGGGGGCGCAGGCAACTATGGCTACACCTTC.

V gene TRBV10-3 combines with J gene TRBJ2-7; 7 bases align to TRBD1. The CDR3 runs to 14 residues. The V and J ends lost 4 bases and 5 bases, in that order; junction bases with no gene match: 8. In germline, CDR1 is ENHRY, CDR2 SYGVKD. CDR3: CAISGGQWVDEQYF. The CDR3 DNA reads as TGTGCCATCAGTGGGGGACAGTGGGTCGACGAGCAGTACTTC.

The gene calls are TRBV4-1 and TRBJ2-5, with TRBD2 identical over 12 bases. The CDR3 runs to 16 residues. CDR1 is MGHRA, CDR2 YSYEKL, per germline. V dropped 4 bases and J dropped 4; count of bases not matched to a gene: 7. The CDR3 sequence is CASSRLAGATGETQYF. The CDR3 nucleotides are TGCGCCAGCAGCCGACTAGCGGGGGCAACCGGAGAGACCCAGTACTTC.

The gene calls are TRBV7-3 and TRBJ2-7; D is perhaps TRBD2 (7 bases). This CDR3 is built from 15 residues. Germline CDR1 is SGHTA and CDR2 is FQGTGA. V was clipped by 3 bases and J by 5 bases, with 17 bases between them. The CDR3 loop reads CASSLLGGPFHEQYF. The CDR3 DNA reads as TGTGCCAGCAGCTTGTTGGGGGGGCCGTTCCACGAGCAGTACTTC.

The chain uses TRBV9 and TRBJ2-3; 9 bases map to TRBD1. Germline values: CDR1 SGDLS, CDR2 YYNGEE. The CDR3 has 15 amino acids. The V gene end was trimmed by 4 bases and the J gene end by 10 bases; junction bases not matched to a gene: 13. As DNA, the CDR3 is TGTGCCAGCAGCCCCAGCGGCGGGACAGGGCGGCCGCAGTATTTT. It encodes CASSPSGGTGRPQYF.

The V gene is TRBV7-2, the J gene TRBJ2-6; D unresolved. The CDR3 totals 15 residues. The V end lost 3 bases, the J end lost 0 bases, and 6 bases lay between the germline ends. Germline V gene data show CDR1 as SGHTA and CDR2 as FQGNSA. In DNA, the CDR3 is TGTGCCAGCAGCTTTGCCAGCTCTGGGGCCAACGTCCTGACTTTC. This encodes CASSFASSGANVLTF.

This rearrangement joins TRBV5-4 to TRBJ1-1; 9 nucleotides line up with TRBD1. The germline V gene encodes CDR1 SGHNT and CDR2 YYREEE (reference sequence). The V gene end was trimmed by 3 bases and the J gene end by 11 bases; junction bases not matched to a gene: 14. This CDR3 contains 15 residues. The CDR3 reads CASSSKGTGSGKAFF. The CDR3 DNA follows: TGTGCCAGCAGCTCAAAAGGGACAGGGTCGGGTAAGGCTTTCTTT. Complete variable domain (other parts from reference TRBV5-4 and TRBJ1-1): ETGVTQSPTHLIKTRGQQVTLRCSSQSGHNTVSWYQQALGQGPQFIFQYYREEENGRGNFPPRFSGLQFPNYSSELNVNALELDDSALYLCASSSKGTGSGKAFFGQGTRLTVV.

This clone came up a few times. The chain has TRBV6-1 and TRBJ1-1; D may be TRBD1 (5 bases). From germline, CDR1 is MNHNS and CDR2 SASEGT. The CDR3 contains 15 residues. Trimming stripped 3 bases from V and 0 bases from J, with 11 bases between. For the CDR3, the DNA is TGTGCCAGCAGTGATCCCCCAGGGATGAACACTGAAGCTTTCTTT. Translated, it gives CASSDPPGMNTEAFF.

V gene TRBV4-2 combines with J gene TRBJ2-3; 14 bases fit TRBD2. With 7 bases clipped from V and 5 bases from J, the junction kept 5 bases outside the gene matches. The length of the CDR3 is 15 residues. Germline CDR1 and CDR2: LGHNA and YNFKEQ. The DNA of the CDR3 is TGTGCCAGCACCCGGACTAGCGGGGGGAGAGATACGCAGTATTTT. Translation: CASTRTSGGRDTQYF.